Presented here are 15 T cell receptor beta chains from one specimen sequenced in a study of T cell clonality in common variable immunodeficiency. The assay was immunoSEQ multiplex PCR, and TCRdb's table has in-frame clones only and misses some. This sample comprises about 34,000 clones, none seen once only. The sample was peripheral blood mononuclear cells. These TCRs come from a person aged 18 to 75 in good health.

This clone was seen many times. The read stops 3 residues short of the end of the CDR3; the missing end is completed from the germline J gene. The chain combines TRBV19 with TRBJ2-2, with 8 nucleotides matching TRBD2. Germline V gene lookup returns CDR1 LNHDA and CDR2 SQIVND (reference sequence). The CDR3 runs 14 residues. V shed 7 bases, J shed 6 bases, and the junction held 7 bases outside the gene matches. Here the CDR3 reads CASNKRESPGELFF. The sequenced CDR3 bases are TGTGCCAGTAATAAGCGGGAGTCCCCCGGGGAG.

At least ten counts were recorded for this clone. Read sequence stops 3 residues before the CDR3 end, and the germline J gene provides the missing end. Other DNA sequences in this specimen translate into the identical CDR3. This rearrangement joins TRBV19 to TRBJ2-7, with D possibly TRBD1 on 5 matching bases. Germline CDR1 and CDR2: LNHDA and SQIVND (reference sequence). There are 15 residues in the CDR3. V lost 7 bases and J 5 bases, leaving 21 bases between the germline ends. CDR3 sequence: CASTKAGHQYNEQYF. The sequenced part of the CDR3 DNA is TGTGCCAGTACGAAGGCAGGGCATCAGTATAACGAG. The full variable domain, with the rest looked up from reference TRBV19 and TRBJ2-7, is DGGITQSPKYLFRKEGQNVTLSCEQNLNHDAMYWYRQDPGQGLRLIYYSQIVNDFQKGDIAEGYSVSREKKESFPLTVTSAQKNPTAFYLCASTKAGHQYNEQYFGPGTRLTVT.

This clone was seen many times. The junction differs from germline at one of its ends, possibly a read error. The read terminates 3 residues ahead of where the CDR3 ends, so the germline J gene completes it. The rearrangement joins TRBV20-1 to TRBJ1-2; 11 positions match TRBD1. This CDR3 spans 15 amino acids. CDR1 and CDR2 (germline): DFQATT, SNEGSKA (reference sequence). This CDR3 reads CSARGRTGGNSGYTF. The part of the CDR3 DNA that was read is TGCAGTGCTAGAGGAAGGACAGGGGGCAACTCTGGC.

This clone was found many times. The read halts 3 residues ahead of the CDR3 end, with the missing end drawn from the germline J gene. The chain recombines TRBV20-1 with TRBJ2-7, with 13 bases lining up with TRBD2. Trimming took 3 bases from V and 0 from J; bases not matched to a gene: 11. The CDR3 runs to 18 residues. CDR1 and CDR2 from the germline V gene are DFQATT and SNEGSKA (reference sequence). The CDR3 loop reads CSARGPGLAGLNSYEQYF. CDR3 DNA, as far as it was read: TGCAGTGCTAGGGGGCCGGGACTAGCGGGACTAAACTCCTACGAG.

At least ten counts were recorded for this clone. The read finishes 3 residues shy of the CDR3 end, and the germline J gene is used to complete it. This rearrangement joins TRBV4-1 to TRBJ2-7; D is possibly TRBD1 (5 bases). Deletions cut 4 bases from V and 0 bases from J, with 7 bases between. The CDR3 spans 13 residues. Germline-derived CDR1 and CDR2 are MGHRA and YSYEKL. The CDR3 bases that were read are TGCGCCAGCAGCCGGGGCTACTCCTACGAG. Translated: CASSRGYSYE. The whole CDR3 region reads CASSRGYSYEQYF.

The table lists this clone with many counts. The missing CDR3 end, 3 residues past where the read stops, is filled in from the germline J gene. The chain employs TRBV20-1 and TRBJ2-7; 7 positions agree with TRBD2. The CDR3 has 14 residues. After removal of 4 bases from V and 3 bases from J, the junction contained 9 bases not matched to a gene. Per the germline V gene, CDR1 is DFQATT and CDR2 is SNEGSKA (reference sequence). CDR3 loop: CSANGLAAGYEQYF. CDR3 DNA, as far as it was read: TGCAGTGCTAACGGGCTAGCGGCCGGCTACGAG.

Ten or more counts support this clone. The read is 3 residues too short to cover the CDR3 end, so that end is filled in from the germline J gene. The rearrangement joins TRBV7-9 to TRBJ1-1, with D hard to call. V was trimmed by 1 base and J by 5 bases, leaving 11 bases between them. The CDR3 totals 14 residues. Germline V lookup: CDR1 SEHNR, CDR2 FQNEAQ (reference sequence). Incomplete CDR3 DNA: TGTGCCAGCAGCTTAGTCCGGGGTGAGACTGAA. It encodes CASSLVRGETE. The full CDR3 protein is CASSLVRGETEAFF.

There are many counts of this clone. The read terminates 3 residues before the CDR3 end, so the remaining end is supplied by the germline J gene. V and J are TRBV9 and TRBJ2-1; unclear D gene. The ends were cut back, 3 bases at V and 0 bases at J, with 10 bases in the middle. This CDR3 contains 15 residues. CDR1 and CDR2 (germline): SGDLS, YYNGEE. The chain's CDR3 is CASSETSSSYNEQFF. CDR3 bases read: TGTGCCAGCAGCGAAACTTCGAGCTCCTACAATGAG.

Many counts were recorded for this clone. This CDR3 reads CASSNRDSNEKLFF. Incomplete CDR3 DNA: TGTGCCAGCAGCAACCGGGACAGTAATGAAAAA. This chain uses TRBV7-2 with TRBJ1-4; TRBD1 matches at 7 bases. The CDR3 extends 3 residues past the end of the read, so its final part is completed from the germline J gene. V gave up 5 bases and J gave up 4 bases; unmatched junction bases: 4. The CDR3 consists of 14 residues. In germline, CDR1 is SGHTA, CDR2 FQGNSA. Drawing the rest from reference TRBV7-2 and TRBJ1-4, the complete variable domain is GAGVSQSPSNKVTEKGKDVELRCDPISGHTALYWYRQSLGQGLEFLIYFQGNSAPDKSGLPSDRFSAERTGGSVSTLTIQRTQQEDSAVYLCASSNRDSNEKLFFGSGTQLSVL.

This clone came up many times. Read data end 3 residues before the CDR3 end; the end is taken from the germline J gene. This chain joins TRBV9 and TRBJ2-7, with 9 nucleotides matching TRBD2. CDR1 and CDR2 (germline): SGDLS, YYNGEE. The CDR3 extends over 13 amino acids. V was clipped by 3 bases and J by 3 bases; unmatched bases: 1. The CDR3 DNA, read in part, is TGTGCCAGCAGCGGTAGCGGGGGCTACGAG. Translating it yields CASSGSGGYE. The entire CDR3 reads CASSGSGGYEQYF.

This clone was seen repeatedly, ten times or more. Sequencing ends 3 residues short of the CDR3 end; the germline J gene provides the rest. This chain links TRBV20-1 with TRBJ2-3; TRBD2 agrees at 10 bases. The V and J ends lost 4 bases and 3 bases, in that order; junction bases with no gene match: 10. Germline V gene lookup returns CDR1 DFQATT and CDR2 SNEGSKA (reference sequence). This CDR3 comprises 16 residues. The sequenced CDR3 bases are TGCAGTGCTAACCTAATAGGACTAGCGGAGACAGATACG. It specifies CSANLIGLAETDT. The CDR3 in its entirety is CSANLIGLAETDTQYF.

This clone was recorded many times. The read is 3 residues too short to cover the CDR3 end, so that end is filled in from the germline J gene. The chain uses TRBV18 and TRBJ1-5; maybe TRBD1 (5 bases). V gave up 3 bases and J gave up 7 bases, with 16 bases separating them. The CDR3 sequence is 15 residues long. The germline gives CDR1 KGHSH, CDR2 LQKENI. The sequenced CDR3 bases are TGTGCCAGCTCACCCGCGGCCGCAGGGAACCAGCCC. Amino acid sequence: CASSPAAAGNQP. The CDR3 in its entirety is CASSPAAAGNQPQHF.

This clone was counted ten times or more. The read ends 3 residues early relative to the CDR3; the germline J gene fills the gap. The chain combines TRBV6-2 or TRBV6-3 with TRBJ1-1, with TRBD1 matching over 7 bases. The CDR3 contains 15 residues. V shed 6 bases, J shed 0 bases, and the junction held 7 bases outside the gene matches. Germline CDR1 reads MNHEY; CDR2 reads SVGEGT. The CDR3 DNA, read in part, is TGTGCCAGCAGCCTTGGAGGGGGCATGAACACTGAA. It translates to CASSLGGGMNTE. The CDR3 in its entirety is CASSLGGGMNTEAFF.

This clone came up many times. The read comes to an end 3 residues before the CDR3 does, leaving the germline J gene to fill in the end. The V and J genes are TRBV20-1 and TRBJ2-7; no reliable D call. Trimming removed 3 bases at V and 5 bases at J, with 14 bases between. This CDR3 comprises 13 residues. Germline CDR1 reads DFQATT; CDR2 reads SNEGSKA (reference sequence). The part of the CDR3 DNA that was read is TGCAGTGCTAGTCAAGGCTTCCCCAACGAG. The encoded protein is CSASQGFPNE. The complete CDR3 reads CSASQGFPNEQYF.

This clone was seen ten or more times. From the germline J gene comes the end of the CDR3, since the read stops 3 residues before it. The V and J genes are TRBV7-2 and TRBJ2-1; maybe TRBD2 (5 bases). The germline V gene encodes CDR1 SGHTA and CDR2 FQGNSA. Trimming shortened V by 1 base and J by 7 bases, and 11 bases separated the two germline ends. This CDR3 region has 14 residues. The sequenced CDR3 bases are TGTGCCAGCAGCTTAGAACGGCGGACTAATGAG. The encoded protein is CASSLERRTNE. The CDR3 reads in full as CASSLERRTNEQFF.